This record covers a single TCR beta chain. This entry comes from a study of blood T cell repertoires in COVID-19. TCRdb's table, derived via immunoSEQ multiplex PCR, lists solely in-frame clones and lacks some. The sample has about 42,000 clones; 77% are singletons. The sequenced material came from peripheral blood. The sequence derives from a woman between 65 and 79 years old with acute or convalescent COVID-19.

DNA of the CDR3: TGCAGTGCTACGAGTTACAATGAGCAGTTCTTC. Its translation: CSATSYNEQFF. The V gene is TRBV20-1, the J gene TRBJ2-1; D is undetermined. Trimming took 4 bases from V and 4 from J, leaving 5 bases between them. Germline CDR1 is DFQATT and CDR2 is SNEGSKA (reference sequence). This CDR3 spans 11 amino acids.